This T cell receptor (beta chain) was observed in a study of T cell responses to AZD1222 COVID-19 vaccine. Study results and caveats: Clonal diversity was possibly underestimated; the donors were predominantly white British and more often female. Compared with day 0, the breadth and depth of the Spike-specific TCR repertoire rose significantly after two doses of AZD1222. All repertoire sampling was performed exclusively after the peak T cell response. CD4 TCRs associated with vaccination spanned spike, dominating at 160-218 and 743-854.

Data came from immunoSEQ multiplex PCR; TCRdb stores just in-frame clones and leaves some out. The data show 150,000 to 200,000 clones, around 92% seen once. The CDR3 loop spans 18 amino acids. Germline CDR1 reads SQVTM; CDR2 reads ANQGSEA. The germline V and J ends were trimmed by 1 base and 7 bases, with 28 bases remaining between them. Worth noting for this clone: Its antigen is not known.

The rearrangement links TRBV29-1 to TRBJ1-1, with D uncertain. Sequenced here: peripheral blood, sampled on day 0 of AZD1222 vaccination. The receptor was derived from an adult in good health. DNA of the CDR3: TGCAGCGTTGAAGCCAGAGTTTCCGGCAATAGGGTACAAGGTGAAGCTTTCTTT. Protein sequence: CSVEARVSGNRVQGEAFF.